These 24 T cell receptor beta chains share one sample of origin, sequenced in a study of read filtering for tumor transcriptome and immune sequencing. From 300 to 400 ng of RNA, a library with molecular barcoded alpha/delta and beta/gamma adaptors was made. TCRdb passed the reads through MiXCR, listing each CDR3 protein once. The sample consists of around 140,000 distinct CDR3 sequences, about 13% of them appearing once. Sequences were obtained from a population of CD138-negative cells sorted from bone marrow. All receptors derive from a donor over 35 with multiple myeloma.

This clonotype has ten or more counts. The rearrangement uses TRBV7-8 and TRBJ2-3; 7 bases agree with TRBD2. In germline, CDR1 is SGHVS, CDR2 FQNEAQ. CDR3 length: 15 amino acids. After removal of 6 bases from V and 4 bases from J, the junction contained 10 bases not matched to a gene. For the CDR3, the DNA is TGTGCCAGCAGATATTCCGGGGGGACTGCAGATACGCAGTATTTT. Protein: CASRYSGGTADTQYF.

This clonotype has at least ten counts. The CDR3 DNA reads TGTGCCAGCAGTTCCCGGGGTAGCGGCAAAAACATTCAGTACTTC. Amino acid sequence: CASSSRGSGKNIQYF. V usage is TRBV6-2 or TRBV6-3 and J usage is TRBJ2-4; weak D call: TRBD2 (6 bases). CDR1 MNHEY and CDR2 SVGEGT come from the germline V gene. This CDR3 is built from 15 residues. Trimming removed 4 bases from V and 3 bases from J, with 13 bases in between.

This clonotype appeared many times. The V call is TRBV20-1, the J call TRBJ2-1; the match to TRBD2 covers 7 bases. Trimming took 3 bases from V and 4 from J; bases not matched to a gene: 12. CDR3 length equals 16 residues. In germline, CDR1 is DFQATT, CDR2 SNEGSKA (reference sequence). The CDR3: CSASLASGAFYNEQFF. As DNA, the CDR3 is TGCAGTGCTAGCTTAGCTAGCGGTGCCTTTTACAATGAGCAGTTCTTC.

This clonotype was seen at least ten times. This chain links TRBV5-1 with TRBJ2-2; perhaps TRBD2 as D (6 bases). The CDR3 consists of 13 residues. Trimming removed 7 bases from V and 3 bases from J, with 10 bases in between. In germline, CDR1 is SGHRS, CDR2 YFSETQ. The CDR3 loop is CASYGGDTGELFF. Here the CDR3 DNA reads TGCGCCAGCTACGGAGGGGACACCGGGGAGCTGTTTTTT.

The rearrangement joins TRBV20-1 to TRBJ1-6; D possibly corresponds to TRBD1 (5 bases). The CDR3 runs 15 residues. The germline CDR1 and CDR2 sequences are DFQATT and SNEGSKA (reference sequence). Trimming removed 6 bases from V and 9 bases from J, with 21 bases in between. The chain's CDR3 is CSAAPVGRDSSPLHF. DNA for the CDR3: TGCAGTGCCGCCCCGGTTGGCAGGGATAGTTCACCCCTCCACTTT.

There are many counts of this clonotype. The chain couples TRBV3-1 to TRBJ2-4; D gene ambiguous. The CDR3 extends over 15 amino acids. Germline CDR1 and CDR2: LGHDT and YNNKEL (reference sequence). V was pared by 4 bases and J by 0 bases, with 10 bases between. The CDR3 loop reads CASSLMATAKNIQYF. CDR3 coding DNA: TGTGCCAGCAGCCTCATGGCGACAGCCAAAAACATTCAGTACTTC.

This clonotype was picked up many times. J is TRBJ2-4 and V is TRBV14; no definite D call. There are 15 residues in the CDR3. Germline loops: CDR1 SGHDN, CDR2 FVKESK. Trimming removed 5 bases at V and 2 bases at J, with 13 bases between. The CDR3 here is CASSALLGSKNIQYF. In nucleotides, the CDR3 is TGTGCCAGCAGCGCACTACTGGGATCCAAAAACATTCAGTACTTC.

This clonotype was picked up many times. The V gene is TRBV4-1, the J gene TRBJ1-5; D call uncertain. The CDR3 runs to 14 residues. V was cut by 0 bases and J by 2 bases, with 5 bases left in between. Germline assignment: CDR1 MGHRA and CDR2 YSYEKL. The CDR3 reads CASSQEPGNQPQHF. Written as DNA, the CDR3 is TGCGCCAGCAGCCAAGAGCCTGGCAATCAGCCCCAGCATTTT.

As to this clonotype: An end of the junction does not agree with germline; a read error may underlie this. This sequence joins TRBV3-1 and TRBJ2-7; 8 bases agree with TRBD1. This CDR3 has 14 amino acids. CDR1 and CDR2 from the germline V gene are LGHDT and YNNKEL (reference sequence). For the CDR3, the DNA is TGTGCCAGCAGACCGGGACAGGCCCACTACGAGCAATACTTC. Its translation is CASRPGQAHYEQYF.

The sample holds many counts of this clonotype. The chain recombines TRBV5-4 with TRBJ1-1, with TRBD1 matching 12 bases. Germline V CDR1 and CDR2: SGHNT, YYREEE (reference sequence). V lost 4 bases and J lost 7; bases outside the gene matches: 8. This CDR3 is built from 15 residues. The DNA for the CDR3 is TGTGCCAGCAGCGCTCCGGGACAGGGGGCCTTTGAAGCTTTCTTT. Translating it yields CASSAPGQGAFEAFF.

V and J are TRBV12-3 or TRBV12-4 and TRBJ2-1, with D hard to call. Trimming pared 3 bases from V and 4 bases from J, leaving 4 bases between. The CDR3 is 12 amino acids. CDR3 sequence reads: CASSFSYNEQFF. As DNA, the CDR3 is TGTGCCAGCAGTTTCTCTTACAATGAGCAGTTCTTC.

The gene calls are TRBV4-1 and TRBJ2-7, with 9 bases fitting TRBD2. The CDR3 runs to 16 residues. CDR1 MGHRA and CDR2 YSYEKL come from the germline V gene. With 2 bases clipped from V and 0 bases from J, the junction kept 5 bases outside the gene matches. The CDR3 DNA follows: TGCGCCAGCAGCCAACGGACTAGCGTGACCTCCTACGAGCAGTACTTC. The encoded protein is CASSQRTSVTSYEQYF.

The rearrangement joins TRBV6-6 to TRBJ2-2, with TRBD1 identical over 8 bases. With 5 bases clipped from V and 7 bases from J, the junction kept 6 bases outside the gene matches. The CDR3 totals 14 residues. The germline V gene has CDR1 MNHNY and CDR2 SVGAGI (reference sequence). The CDR3 bases are TGTGCCAGCAGTCGGACAGGGTGGGACGGGGAGCTGTTTTTT. It is translated as CASSRTGWDGELFF.

Ten or more counts support this clonotype. The rearrangement joins TRBV15 to TRBJ2-1, with D possibly called TRBD1 or TRBD2 (5 bases each). CDR1 is LNHNV, CDR2 YYDKDF, per germline (reference sequence). This CDR3 comprises 17 residues. V was trimmed by 1 base and J by 12 bases, leaving 25 bases between them. The CDR3 reads CATSRGLLGTPGGWQFF. The CDR3 DNA reads as TGTGCCACCAGCAGAGGCCTGTTGGGGACCCCCGGAGGTTGGCAGTTCTTC. Full variable domain (remainder filled in from reference TRBV15 and TRBJ2-1): DAMVIQNPRYQVTQFGKPVTLSCSQTLNHNVMYWYQQKSSQAPKLLFHYYDKDFNNEADTPDNFQSRRPNTSFCFLDIRSPGLGDTAMYLCATSRGLLGTPGGWQFFGPGTRLTVL.

This clonotype showed up just a few times. The genes are TRBV7-9 and TRBJ2-6; D is undetermined. The CDR3 loop spans 16 amino acids. The V gene's germline CDR1 is SEHNR and CDR2 FQNEAQ (reference sequence). The V gene lost 1 base and the J gene lost 0 bases, with 7 bases spanning the gap. CDR3 DNA: TGTGCCAGCAGCTTAGGTCAGATCTCTGGGGCCAACGTCCTGACTTTC. As protein: CASSLGQISGANVLTF.

V and J are TRBV9 and TRBJ2-3, with D hard to call. The germline V gene encodes CDR1 SGDLS and CDR2 YYNGEE. Trimming removed 3 bases from V and 0 bases from J, with 5 bases in between. The CDR3 loop spans 13 amino acids. The CDR3 protein is CASSAFSTDTQYF. The CDR3, as DNA: TGTGCCAGCAGCGCCTTTAGCACAGATACGCAGTATTTT.

Worth noting for this clonotype: A much larger clone differs by one base, so this may be a read error. The chain combines TRBV5-1 with TRBJ2-2; no clear D gene. CDR1 SGHRS and CDR2 YFSETQ come from the germline V gene. Trimming took 7 bases from V and 4 from J, leaving 17 bases between them. The CDR3 totals 15 residues. CDR3: CASGQAGRGTGELFF. The CDR3 DNA sequence: TGCGCCAGCGGCCAGGCCGGGCGTGGCACCGGGGAGCTGTTTTTT.

This clonotype was seen ten or more times. The V and J genes are TRBV6-2 or TRBV6-3 and TRBJ2-1; D is undetermined. The germline V and J ends were trimmed by 1 base and 9 bases, with 10 bases remaining between them. The length of the CDR3 is 13 residues. Per the germline V gene, CDR1 is MNHEY and CDR2 is SVGEGT. The CDR3: CASSYFSGGEQFF. The CDR3 coding sequence is TGTGCCAGCAGTTACTTTTCTGGCGGTGAGCAGTTCTTC.

At least ten counts were recorded for this clonotype. DNA for the CDR3: TGTGCCAGCAGCTTAGAGATGCCGGGACTAGCATCCTACGAGCAGTACTTC. Encoded protein: CASSLEMPGLASYEQYF. This chain uses TRBV7-9 with TRBJ2-7; 9 bases agree with TRBD2. V shed 1 base, J shed 1 base, and the junction held 8 bases outside the gene matches. CDR1 is SEHNR and CDR2 is FQNEAQ in the germline V gene (reference sequence). The CDR3 covers 17 residues.

This clonotype showed up many times. Here the CDR3 reads CASSRIAGEQFF. The CDR3 DNA reads as TGTGCCAGCAGCCGTATAGCGGGTGAGCAGTTCTTC. J is TRBJ2-1 and V is TRBV7-9; 7 positions agree with TRBD2. Per the germline V gene, CDR1 is SEHNR and CDR2 is FQNEAQ (reference sequence). This CDR3 comprises 12 residues. J was trimmed by 9 bases and V by 5 bases; bases with no gene match: 4.

This clonotype was detected many times. The rearrangement joins TRBV4-1 to TRBJ2-1, with 7 bases fitting TRBD2. The CDR3 extends over 17 amino acids. Trimming took 4 bases from V and 4 from J; bases not matched to a gene: 13. Germline V gene sequence: CDR1 MGHRA, CDR2 YSYEKL. The CDR3 here is CASSLIDRAGGYNEQFF. The CDR3 DNA is TGCGCCAGCAGCCTCATAGACCGGGCCGGGGGGTACAATGAGCAGTTCTTC.

This clonotype was detected many times. The chain joins TRBV12-3 or TRBV12-4 to TRBJ2-7; D uncertain. Deletions cut 3 bases from V and 3 bases from J, with 9 bases between. CDR3 length: 13 amino acids. The CDR3 loop is CASSLNDFYEQYF. The CDR3 DNA follows: TGTGCCAGCAGTTTGAACGATTTCTACGAGCAGTACTTC.

This clonotype was seen ten or more times. This chain joins TRBV7-9 and TRBJ1-4, with a possible D match to TRBD1 (5 bases). The V end was cut by 2 bases, the J end by 8 bases, with 9 bases between. The germline V gene has CDR1 SEHNR and CDR2 FQNEAQ (reference sequence). This CDR3 contains 13 residues. In DNA, the CDR3 is TGTGCCAGCAGCTTACAGGGATCGGAAAAACTGTTTTTT. Protein product: CASSLQGSEKLFF.

Concerning this clonotype: One base away lies a much larger clone, so this may be a sequencing read error. The chain has TRBV20-1 and TRBJ2-4, with D uncertain. V shed 5 bases and J shed 6 bases, with 8 bases lying between them. Germline loops: CDR1 DFQATT, CDR2 SNEGSKA (reference sequence). This CDR3 has 11 amino acids. The CDR3 coding sequence is TGCAGTGCTGCCCCCATAAACATTCAGTACTTC. Translating gives CSAAPINIQYF.